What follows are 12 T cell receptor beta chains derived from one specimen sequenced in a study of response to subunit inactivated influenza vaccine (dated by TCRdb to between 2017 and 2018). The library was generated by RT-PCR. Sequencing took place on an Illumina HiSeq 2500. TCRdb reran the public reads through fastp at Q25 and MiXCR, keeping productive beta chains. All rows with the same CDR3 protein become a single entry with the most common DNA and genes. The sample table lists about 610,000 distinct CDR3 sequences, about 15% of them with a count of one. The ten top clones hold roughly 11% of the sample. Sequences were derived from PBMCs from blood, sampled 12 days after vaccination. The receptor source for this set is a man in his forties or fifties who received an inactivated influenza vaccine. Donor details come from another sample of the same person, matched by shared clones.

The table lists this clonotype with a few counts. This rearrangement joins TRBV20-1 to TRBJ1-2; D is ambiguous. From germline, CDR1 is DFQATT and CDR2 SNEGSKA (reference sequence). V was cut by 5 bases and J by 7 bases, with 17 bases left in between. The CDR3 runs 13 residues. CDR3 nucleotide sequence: TGCAGTGCTTCCCGACCCGGACGTTCTGGCTACACCTTC. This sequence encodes CSASRPGRSGYTF.

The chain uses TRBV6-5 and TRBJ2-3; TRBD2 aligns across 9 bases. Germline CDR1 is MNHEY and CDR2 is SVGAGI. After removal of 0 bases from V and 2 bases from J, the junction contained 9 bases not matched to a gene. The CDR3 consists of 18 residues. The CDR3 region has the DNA TGTGCCAGCAGTTACTCGTTAATAGCGGGGGCCCACACAGATACGCAGTATTTT. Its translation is CASSYSLIAGAHTDTQYF.

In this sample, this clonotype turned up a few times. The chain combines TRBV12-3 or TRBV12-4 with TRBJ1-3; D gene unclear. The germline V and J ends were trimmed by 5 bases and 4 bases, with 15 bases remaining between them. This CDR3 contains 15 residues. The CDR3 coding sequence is TGTGCCAGCAGTCTCGACGGGGTAAGAGGAAACACCATATATTTT. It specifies CASSLDGVRGNTIYF.

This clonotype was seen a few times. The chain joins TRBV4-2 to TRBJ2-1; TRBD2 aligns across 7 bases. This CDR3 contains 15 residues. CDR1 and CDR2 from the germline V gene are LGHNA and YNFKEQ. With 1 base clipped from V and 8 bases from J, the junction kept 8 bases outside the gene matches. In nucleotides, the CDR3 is TGTGCCAGCAGCCAAGTTTTGGGAGGGAGTTATGAGCAGTTCTTC. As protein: CASSQVLGGSYEQFF.

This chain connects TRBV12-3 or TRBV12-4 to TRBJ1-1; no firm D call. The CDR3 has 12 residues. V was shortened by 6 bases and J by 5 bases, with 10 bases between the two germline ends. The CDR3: CASSPRWTEAFF. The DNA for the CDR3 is TGTGCCAGCAGCCCCCGGTGGACTGAAGCTTTCTTT.

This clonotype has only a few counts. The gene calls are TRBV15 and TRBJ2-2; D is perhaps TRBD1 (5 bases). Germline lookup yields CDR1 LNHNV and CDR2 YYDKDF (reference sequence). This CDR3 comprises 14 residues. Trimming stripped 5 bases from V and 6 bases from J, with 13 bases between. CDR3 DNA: TGTGCCACCAGCCATGCAGGGTCCGCCGGGGAGCTGTTTTTT. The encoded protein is CATSHAGSAGELFF.

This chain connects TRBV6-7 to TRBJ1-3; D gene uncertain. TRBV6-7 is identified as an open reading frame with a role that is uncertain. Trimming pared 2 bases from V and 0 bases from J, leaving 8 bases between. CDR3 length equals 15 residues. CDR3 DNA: TGTGCCAGCAGTTACGGCCAAGTCTCTGGAAACACCATATATTTT. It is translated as CASSYGQVSGNTIYF.

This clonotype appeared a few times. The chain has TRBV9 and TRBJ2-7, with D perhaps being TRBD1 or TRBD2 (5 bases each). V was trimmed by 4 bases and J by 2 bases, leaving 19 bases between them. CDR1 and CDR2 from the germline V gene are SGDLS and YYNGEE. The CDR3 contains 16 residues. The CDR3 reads CASSPSHRDAAYEQYF. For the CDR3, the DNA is TGTGCCAGCAGCCCCTCTCACCGGGACGCAGCCTACGAGCAGTACTTC. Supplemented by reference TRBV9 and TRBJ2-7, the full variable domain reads DSGVTQTPKHLITATGQRVTLRCSPRSGDLSVYWYQQSLDQGLQFLIQYYNGEERAKGNILERFSAQQFPDLHSELNLSSLELGDSALYFCASSPSHRDAAYEQYFGPGTRLTVT.

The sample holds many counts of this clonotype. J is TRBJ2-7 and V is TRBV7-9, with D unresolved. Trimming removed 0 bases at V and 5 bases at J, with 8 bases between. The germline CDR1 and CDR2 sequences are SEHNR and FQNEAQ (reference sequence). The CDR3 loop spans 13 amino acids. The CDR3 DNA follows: TGTGCCAGCAGCTTAGCCGGTGCGAACGAGCAGTACTTC. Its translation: CASSLAGANEQYF.

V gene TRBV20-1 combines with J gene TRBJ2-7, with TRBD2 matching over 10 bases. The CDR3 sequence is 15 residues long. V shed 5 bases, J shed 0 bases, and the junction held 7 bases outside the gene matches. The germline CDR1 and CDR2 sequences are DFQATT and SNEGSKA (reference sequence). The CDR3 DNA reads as TGCAGTGCTCCGCCCCTAGCGGGGGACTCCTACGAGCAGTACTTC. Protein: CSAPPLAGDSYEQYF.

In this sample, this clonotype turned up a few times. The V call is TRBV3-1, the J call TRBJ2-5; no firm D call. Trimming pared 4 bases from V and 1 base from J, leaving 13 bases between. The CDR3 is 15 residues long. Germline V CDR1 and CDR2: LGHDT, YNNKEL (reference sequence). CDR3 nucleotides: TGTGCCAGCAGCCCAAGAGGTGCTATCCAAGAGACCCAGTACTTC. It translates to CASSPRGAIQETQYF.

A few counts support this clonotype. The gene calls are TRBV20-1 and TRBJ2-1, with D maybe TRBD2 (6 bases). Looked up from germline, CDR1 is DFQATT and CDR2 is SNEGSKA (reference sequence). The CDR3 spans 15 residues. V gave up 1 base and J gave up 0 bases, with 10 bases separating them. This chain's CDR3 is CSARVPGDSYNEQFF. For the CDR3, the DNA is TGCAGTGCTAGAGTCCCGGGGGACTCCTACAATGAGCAGTTCTTC.